This T cell receptor (beta chain) was obtained from a study of cytotoxic CD8 clonotypes in ibrutinib-treated CLL. With sequencing, the targeted depth ranged from 1 in 200,000 to 1 in 1 million T cells. Assay: immunoSEQ multiplex PCR; the TCRdb copy retains only in-frame clones and omits some. The sample shows about 180,000 clones, more than 80% of them seen only once. Trimming shortened V by 1 base and J by 6 bases, and 13 bases separated the two germline ends. CDR3 length: 14 amino acids. Germline V gives CDR1 SEHNR, CDR2 FQNEAQ (reference sequence). A note on this clone: Other DNA sequences in this specimen translate into the identical CDR3.

The sample was PBMCs, taken after 24 months of ibrutinib treatment. The chain uses TRBV7-9 and TRBJ2-7, with D perhaps TRBD1 (6 bases). This clonotype was obtained from a human donor with chronic lymphocytic leukemia. The CDR3, as DNA: TGTGCCAGCAGCTTAGATGGGACAAGGGGCGAGCAGTACTTC. Translated, it gives CASSLDGTRGEQYF.